This entry features one T cell receptor (beta chain) sequence. This receptor's antigen is unknown. Qualities for individual bases were not recorded, and no much larger clone is one base off. The data originate from a study of blood T cell repertoires in COVID-19 (dated by TCRdb to 2019 to 2021). At the level of the whole study: Samples from collaborators originated in the United States, Italy and Spain and spanned both the acute and convalescent phases of COVID-19. The dataset comprised deeply sampled blood TCRbeta repertoires from subjects exposed to, actively infected with, or recovered from COVID-19. The repertoires were made available in a free public database intended to serve as a resource for research on the immune response to SARS-CoV-2. Nearly every sample came with metadata listing a de-identified subject ID, COVID-19 status, age in years and sex. The prospective study material was composed of cDNA or gDNA derived from T cells, B-cell-depleted T cells, or PBMCs. Samples were obtained from the ongoing ImmuneRACE study (first 160 participants) and from 1,254 subjects provided by 6 global collaborators. Where available, HLA class I and class II types were obtained from metadata supplied by the sample provider rather than from assay-based typing.

Whole blood was collected in K2EDTA tubes by collaborating institutions according to the institutions' own protocols. For TCRbeta analysis, collaborators shipped samples as frozen whole blood, isolated PBMCs, or DNA extracted from either of those sample types. What the research found in general, with its limitations: Clinical and demographic metadata were provided uncurated, with the amount varying by source and participant.

The immunoSEQ Assay, a bias-controlled multiplex PCR, was used to amplify TCRbeta CDR3 regions from genomic DNA. Concerning the study's data processing: Within the assay, amplification of reference gene primers was used to estimate how many nucleated cells each sample contained. To quantify the absolute abundance of each unique TCRbeta CDR3 rearrangement, sequence reads were collapsed and filtered. For each sample, productive Simpson clonality was calculated as the square root of Simpson's diversity index across productive rearrangements. TCRdb's version of the immuneACCESS table is confined to in-frame rearrangements and falls short of the full clone set. An unresolved V gene accounts for under half of the shortfall where checked; the remainder is of unknown origin. Clone size and the V and J calls come from that table; the DNA yielded D and trimming. Present in this sample are over 45,000 clones, 90% to 95% of which were seen just once. 6.5% to 9.5% of the sample lies in the top ten.

CDR1 LNHDA and CDR2 SQIVND were looked up in the germline V gene (reference sequence). A distance of 13 bases separates the germline ends of V and J, which lose 5 bases and 0 bases respectively. The CDR3 holds 15 amino acids from the cysteine to the phenylalanine. Only CDR3 DNA remains: 45 bases, in frame from the first base. The chain couples TRBV19 to TRBJ1-1, with TRBD1 as a weak D call on 5 bases. The sequencing input was peripheral blood. The TCR comes from a human donor in a cohort sampled during active COVID-19. The CDR3 has the sequence CASSVREDLNTEAFF. The nucleotide sequence reads TGTGCCAGTAGTGTCAGGGAAGACCTGAACACTGAAGCTTTCTTT. The CDR3, completed at both ends by the reference TRBV19 and TRBJ1-1 genes, gives the full variable domain DGGITQSPKYLFRKEGQNVTLSCEQNLNHDAMYWYRQDPGQGLRLIYYSQIVNDFQKGDIAEGYSVSREKKESFPLTVTSAQKNPTAFYLCASSVREDLNTEAFFGQGTRLTVV.